Below, one TCR beta chain is given with its context. Its specificity is not known. Only in-frame clones appear in the TCRdb table, and some are missing; sequencing was by immunoSEQ multiplex PCR. The sample includes roughly 76,000 clones, around 84% of them seen just once. This specimen belongs to a study of OX40 agonist ivuxolimab in advanced cancers. Study summary: Administration of intravenous ivuxolimab to patients occurred every 2 weeks at 0.01 to 10 mg/kg.

The V end lost 0 bases, the J end lost 0 bases, and 6 bases lay between the germline ends. The CDR3 loop spans 16 amino acids. Germline CDR1 reads LNHNV; CDR2 reads YYDKDF (reference sequence). Whole-study findings and limits: Certain nonresponders likewise exhibited a low normalized T-cell clonal expansion.

The input for sequencing was CD4+ or CD8+ T cells sorted from blood, taken in a trial of the OX40 agonist ivuxolimab. This sequence was found in an adult with an advanced solid tumor such as melanoma, head and neck, liver or kidney cancer. The chain couples TRBV15 to TRBJ1-6, with no clear D. The CDR3 sequence: CATSRDKSSYNSPLHF. The CDR3 region has the DNA TGTGCCACCAGCAGAGATAAGAGCTCCTATAATTCACCCCTCCACTTT.